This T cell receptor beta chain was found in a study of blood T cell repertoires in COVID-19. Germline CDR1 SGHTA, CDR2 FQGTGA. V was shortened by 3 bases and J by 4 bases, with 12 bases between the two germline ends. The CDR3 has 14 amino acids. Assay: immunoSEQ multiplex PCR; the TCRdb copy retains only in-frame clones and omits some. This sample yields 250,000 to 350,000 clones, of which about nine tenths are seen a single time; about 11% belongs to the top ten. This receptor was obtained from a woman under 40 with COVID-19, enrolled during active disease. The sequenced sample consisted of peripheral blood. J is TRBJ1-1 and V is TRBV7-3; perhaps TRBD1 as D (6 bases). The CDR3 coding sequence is TGTGCCAGCAGCTTTACAGGGTACGGCACTGAAGCTTTCTTT. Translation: CASSFTGYGTEAFF.